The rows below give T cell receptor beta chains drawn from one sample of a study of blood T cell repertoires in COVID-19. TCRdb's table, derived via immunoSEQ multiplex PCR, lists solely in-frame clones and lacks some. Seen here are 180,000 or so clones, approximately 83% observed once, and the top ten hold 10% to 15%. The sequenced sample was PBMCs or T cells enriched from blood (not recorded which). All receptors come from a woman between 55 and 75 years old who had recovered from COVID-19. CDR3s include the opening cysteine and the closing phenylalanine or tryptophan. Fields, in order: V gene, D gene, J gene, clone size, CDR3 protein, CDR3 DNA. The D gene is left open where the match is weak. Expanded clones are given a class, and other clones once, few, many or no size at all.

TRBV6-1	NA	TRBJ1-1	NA	CASSDERVVGAFF	TGTGCCAGCAGTGATGAGAGGGTAGTGGGAGCTTTCTTT
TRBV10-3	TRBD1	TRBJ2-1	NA	CATRSFSGQGEWSYNEQFF	TGTGCCACCCGAAGCTTTTCGGGACAGGGAGAGTGGTCCTACAATGAGCAGTTCTTC
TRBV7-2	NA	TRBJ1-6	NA	CASSLVQGRNSPLHF	TGTGCCAGCAGCTTAGTCCAGGGAAGGAATTCACCCCTCCACTTT
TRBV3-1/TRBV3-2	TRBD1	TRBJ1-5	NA	CASSQRTGEGQPQHF	TGTGCCAGCAGCCAGCGGACAGGGGAAGGTCAGCCCCAGCATTTT
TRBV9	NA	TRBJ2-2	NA	CASSVGGTANTGELFF	TGTGCCAGCAGCGTAGGAGGGACTGCGAACACCGGGGAGCTGTTTTTT
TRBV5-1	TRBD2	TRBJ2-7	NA	CASSREGTYNEQYF	TGCGCCAGCAGTCGGGAGGGGACATACAACGAGCAGTACTTC
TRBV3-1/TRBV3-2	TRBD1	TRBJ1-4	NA	CASSARDSNEKLFF	TGTGCCAGCAGCGCCCGGGACAGTAATGAAAAACTGTTTTTT
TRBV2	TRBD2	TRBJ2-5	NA	CASSVSRREGQYF	TGTGCCAGCAGTGTCAGTCGGAGGGAGGGCCAGTACTTC
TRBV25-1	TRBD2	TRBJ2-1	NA	CASSFSGRSRNEQFF	TGTGCCAGCAGTTTTAGCGGGAGGTCTCGTAATGAGCAGTTCTTC
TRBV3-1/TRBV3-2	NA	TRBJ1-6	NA	CASSQSQVSPLHF	TGTGCCAGCAGCCAAAGTCAGGTTTCACCCCTCCACTTT
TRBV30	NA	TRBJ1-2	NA	CAWSPGVTGYTF	TGTGCCTGGAGCCCGGGGGTTACTGGCTACACCTTC
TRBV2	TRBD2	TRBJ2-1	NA	CASRSGTSYNEQFF	TGTGCCAGCAGGTCCGGGACTAGCTACAATGAGCAGTTCTTC
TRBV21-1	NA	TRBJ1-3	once	CASSKEKKQSTGNTIYF	TGTGCCAGCAGCAAAGAGAAGAAACAGTCAACTGGAAACACCATATATTTT
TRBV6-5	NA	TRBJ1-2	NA	CASSPGDLKSYGYTF	TGTGCCAGCAGTCCGGGGGACCTCAAAAGCTATGGCTACACCTTC
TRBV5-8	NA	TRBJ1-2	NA	CASSLRGGRPKGYTF	TGTGCCAGCAGCTTGAGAGGGGGACGACCTAAAGGCTACACCTTC
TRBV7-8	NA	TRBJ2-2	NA	CASSFQGSGELFF	TGTGCCAGCAGCTTTCAGGGCTCCGGGGAGCTGTTTTTT
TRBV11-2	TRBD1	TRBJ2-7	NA	CASSLGQQYYEQYF	TGTGCCAGCAGCTTGGGACAGCAGTACTACGAGCAGTACTTC
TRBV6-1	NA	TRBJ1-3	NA	CASSASGTLPGNTIYF	TGTGCCAGCAGTGCCTCCGGGACACTGCCCGGAAACACCATATATTTT
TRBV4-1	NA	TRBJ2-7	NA	CASSQEDGKLYEQYF	TGCGCCAGCAGCCAAGAAGACGGGAAGCTCTACGAGCAGTACTTC
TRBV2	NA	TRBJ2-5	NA	CASSDGAWVIETQYF	TGTGCCAGCAGTGATGGAGCTTGGGTTATAGAGACCCAGTACTTC
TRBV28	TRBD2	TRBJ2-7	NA	CASSPGTSGREYEQYF	TGTGCCAGCAGTCCAGGGACTAGCGGGAGGGAGTACGAGCAGTACTTC
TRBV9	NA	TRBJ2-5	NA	CASSPPGSQETQYF	TGTGCCAGCAGCCCCCCCGGGAGTCAAGAGACCCAGTACTTC
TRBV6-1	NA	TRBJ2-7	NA	CASSDRVGYYEQYF	TGTGCCAGCAGTGACAGGGTTGGGTACTACGAGCAGTACTTC
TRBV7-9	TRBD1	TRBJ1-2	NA	CASSPAPGTGDYGYTF	TGTGCCAGCAGCCCGGCACCCGGGACAGGGGACTATGGCTACACCTTC
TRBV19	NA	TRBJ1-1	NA	CASSGQVDTEAFF	TGTGCCAGTAGTGGCCAGGTGGACACTGAAGCTTTCTTT
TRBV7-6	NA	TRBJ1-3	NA	CASSLGHLSGNTIYF	TGTGCCAGCAGCTTAGGACACCTCTCTGGAAACACCATATATTTT
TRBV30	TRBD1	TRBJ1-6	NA	CASTRQGALYNSPLHF	TGTGCCTCCACCAGACAGGGGGCCCTGTATAATTCACCCCTCCACTTT
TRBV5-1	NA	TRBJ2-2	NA	CASSFFDSTGELFF	TGCGCCAGCAGCTTCTTCGACAGCACCGGGGAGCTGTTTTTT
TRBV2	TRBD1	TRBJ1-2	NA	CASGRQGNYGYTF	TGTGCCAGCGGCCGACAGGGGAACTATGGCTACACCTTC
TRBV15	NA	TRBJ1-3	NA	CATSRDRAGRDTIYF	TGTGCCACCAGCAGAGATCGGGCAGGGAGGGACACCATATATTTT
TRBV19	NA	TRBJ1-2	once	CASRDGGVYGYTF	TGTGCCAGTAGAGACGGGGGGGTCTATGGCTACACCTTC
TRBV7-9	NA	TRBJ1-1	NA	CASSRAGLEAFF	TGTGCCAGCAGTCGGGCTGGACTTGAAGCTTTCTTT
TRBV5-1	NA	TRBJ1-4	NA	CASSATGTTNEKLFF	TGCGCCAGCAGCGCAACAGGGACGACTAATGAAAAACTGTTTTTT
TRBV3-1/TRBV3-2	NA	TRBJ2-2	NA	CASSQDGGRFAGELFF	TGTGCCAGCAGCCAAGACGGGGGTAGGTTCGCCGGGGAGCTGTTTTTT